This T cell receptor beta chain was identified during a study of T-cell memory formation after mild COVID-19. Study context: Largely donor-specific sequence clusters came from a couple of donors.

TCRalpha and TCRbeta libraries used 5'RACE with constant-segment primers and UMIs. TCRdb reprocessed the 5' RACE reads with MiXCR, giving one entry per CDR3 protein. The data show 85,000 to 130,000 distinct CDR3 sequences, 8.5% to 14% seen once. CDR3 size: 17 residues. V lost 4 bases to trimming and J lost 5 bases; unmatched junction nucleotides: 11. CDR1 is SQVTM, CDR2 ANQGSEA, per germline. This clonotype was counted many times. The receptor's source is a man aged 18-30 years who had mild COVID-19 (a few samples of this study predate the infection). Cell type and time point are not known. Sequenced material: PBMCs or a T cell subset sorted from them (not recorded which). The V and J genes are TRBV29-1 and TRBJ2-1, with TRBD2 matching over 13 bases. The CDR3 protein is CSVGGLAGFALHNEQFF. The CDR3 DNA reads TGCAGCGTTGGGGGACTAGCGGGGTTCGCCCTCCACAATGAGCAGTTCTTC.